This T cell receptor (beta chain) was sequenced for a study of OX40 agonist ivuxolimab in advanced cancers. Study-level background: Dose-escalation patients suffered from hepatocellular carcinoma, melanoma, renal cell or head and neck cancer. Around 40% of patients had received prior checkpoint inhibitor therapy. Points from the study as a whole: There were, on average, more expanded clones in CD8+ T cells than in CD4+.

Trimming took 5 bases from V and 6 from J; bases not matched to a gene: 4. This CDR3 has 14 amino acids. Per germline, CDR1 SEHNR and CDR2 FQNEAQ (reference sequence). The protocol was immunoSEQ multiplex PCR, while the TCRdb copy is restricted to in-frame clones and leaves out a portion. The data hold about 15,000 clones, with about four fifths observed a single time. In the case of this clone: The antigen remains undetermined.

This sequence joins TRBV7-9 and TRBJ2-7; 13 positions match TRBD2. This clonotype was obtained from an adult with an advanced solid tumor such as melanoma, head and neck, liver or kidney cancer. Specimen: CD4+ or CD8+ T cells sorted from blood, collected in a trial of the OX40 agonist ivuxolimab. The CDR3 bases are TGTGCCAGCAGCAAGGGACTAGCGGGAAGCGAGCAGTACTTC. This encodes CASSKGLAGSEQYF.